This T cell receptor (beta chain) was captured by sequencing in a study of blood T cell repertoires in COVID-19. Study details: The cDNA or gDNA used as material had been derived from T cells, B-cell-depleted T cells, or PBMCs.

The CDR3 runs 15 residues. Trimming pared 5 bases from V and 3 bases from J, leaving 16 bases between. CDR1 is MNHEY, CDR2 SMNVEV, per germline (reference sequence). Original methodology: Reference gene primers were amplified, and this amplification served to estimate nucleated cell counts. Generated by immunoSEQ multiplex PCR, the TCRdb table keeps only in-frame clones and is missing some. That table gives V, J and clone size, and the DNA gave D and trimming. Of around 85,000 clones listed, approximately 88% are singletons. Sequencing was performed on peripheral blood. The J gene is TRBJ1-2, the V gene TRBV27, with D uncertain. This clonotype originated in a man in his 60s with acute or convalescent COVID-19. The CDR3 DNA sequence: TGTGCCAGCAGTAGCCTTACTACCGGGGACTATGGCTACACCTTC. This gives the protein CASSSLTTGDYGYTF.